This T cell receptor beta chain was retrieved from a study of OX40 agonist ivuxolimab in advanced cancers. For context, the study as a whole: The costimulatory receptor OX40 (CD134) was targeted by ivuxolimab, a fully human IgG2 agonistic monoclonal antibody. Of the roughly 52 patients in dose escalation, about 20 had hepatocellular carcinoma, some 15 had melanoma, 9 had renal cell carcinoma and 9 had head and neck cancer. Peripheral TCRbeta sequencing was intended to test whether TCR sequence diversity was altered and clonal T-cell expansion was caused by ivuxolimab. Intravenous ivuxolimab was administered to patients every 2 weeks at six dose levels: 0.01, 0.1, 0.3, 1.5, 3 and 10 mg/kg. Prior anti-PD-1, anti-PD-L1 or anti-CTLA-4 therapy was permitted, and checkpoint inhibitors had been received by less than 45% of dose-escalation patients. Partial responses occurred in three dose-escalation patients, of whom one had hepatocellular carcinoma and two had cutaneous melanoma. The paper covers the monotherapy dose-escalation part of the phase I ivuxolimab trial, which included N of about 50 patients. In the dose-escalation cohort, 65% to 85% of patients were male, and the mean age was 60 years with a range of roughly 20 to 80.

Overall results and qualifications from the work: In the 0.1-3.0 mg/kg groups, partial responders had among the lowest normalized peripheral clonal expansion, particularly in CD8+ T cells. At doses of 0.1 to 3.0 mg/kg, clonal expansion of both CD4+ and CD8+ blood T cells was observed from baseline to week 6. The antigen specificity of the clonally expanded peripheral T cells was not determined. Low levels of normalized T-cell clonal expansion were also shown by some nonresponding patients. After ivuxolimab, CD8+ T cells had more expanded clones than CD4+ T cells on average.

The trim is 3 bases for V and 4 bases for J, with a gap of 18 bases between the germline ends. Including the terminal cysteine and phenylalanine, the CDR3 comprises 16 residues. Only the CDR3 part of the read is kept: 48 bases, read in frame from the first base. CDR1 and CDR2 are read off the germline V gene (reference sequence) as MNHEY and SMNVEV. To sequence the TCRbeta CDR3 region, genomic DNA was isolated from the sorted cells. The immunoSEQ Assay was used to sequence the TCRbeta CDR3 regions. Here the immuneACCESS table is served through TCRdb, limited to in-frame sequences with V and J called. Missing clones are a known gap in these copies; in checked studies unresolved V genes cover under half, and the rest lacks a known reason. This sample is represented by roughly 90,000 clones; approximately 85% of them were singletons. The biggest ten clones account for around 0.2% of the sample. This clone was found a few times. This receptor's antigen is unknown. No much larger clone is present one base from it, and per-base qualities are unavailable.

Patients with autoimmune disease history or receiving systemic immunosuppression were excluded from the trial. Peripheral blood for TCR sequencing was collected from all dose cohorts at baseline, on cycle 4 day 1, and on cycle 7 day 1. Samples came from an open-label, multicenter, first-in-human phase I dose-escalation trial of ivuxolimab. The trial enrolled adults with locally advanced or metastatic head and neck squamous cell, hepatocellular, melanoma or renal cell carcinoma. CD4+ and CD8+ T cells were sorted separately from peripheral blood before TCR sequencing. This clonotype originated in an adult with an advanced solid tumor such as melanoma, head and neck, liver or kidney cancer. This receptor chain uses TRBV27 and TRBJ1-2; a tentative D call is TRBD1 (6 bases match). This specimen consisted of CD4+ or CD8+ T cells sorted from blood, obtained in a trial of the OX40 agonist ivuxolimab. The nucleotides read TGTGCCAGCAGTTTGTCCAACAGGGCTTCTGCCTATGGCTACACCTTC. It specifies CASSLSNRASAYGYTF.